Below are 9 T cell receptor beta chains sequenced from a single sample in a study of cytomegalovirus exposure and HLA in healthy donors. Primers: 60 Vbeta forward and 13 Jbeta reverse. This table comes from immunoSEQ multiplex PCR, and its TCRdb copy is limited to in-frame clones, with some not included. The table has 80,000 or so clones, 10% seen once. Sequencing was performed on PBMCs. The receptors originated from a man aged 60 to 69 in good health and CMV-seropositive.

The V and J genes are TRBV27 and TRBJ2-7, with 8 bases aligning to TRBD1. The germline gives CDR1 MNHEY, CDR2 SMNVEV (reference sequence). The trim removed 5 bases at V and 3 bases at J, leaving 6 bases unmatched. The CDR3 covers 14 residues. This CDR3 is CASSLLGQGYEQYV. CDR3 bases: TGTGCCAGCAGTCTCCTAGGACAGGGCTACGAGCAGTACGTC.

This clone was found a few times. The chain joins TRBV28 to TRBJ1-4; D ambiguous. CDR3 length equals 14 residues. Trimming removed 6 bases from V and 2 bases from J, with 10 bases in between. The V gene's germline CDR1 is MDHEN and CDR2 SYDVKM. CDR3 coding DNA: TGTGCCAGCAGGGTCCCGGGGACTAATGAAAAACTGTTTTTT. Its translation: CASRVPGTNEKLFF.

As concerns this clone: It is likely a read error: a sequence one base away is far more abundant. The rearrangement links TRBV19 to TRBJ2-7; 10 bases line up with TRBD2. V dropped 4 bases and J dropped 4; count of bases not matched to a gene: 4. The CDR3 contains 14 residues. The germline V gene encodes CDR1 LNHDA and CDR2 SQIVND (reference sequence). CDR3 residues: CASSTLAGAYEQYV. The CDR3 DNA reads as TGTGCCAGTAGTACGCTAGCGGGAGCTTACGAGCAGTACGTC.

Worth noting for this clone: This sequence is one base from a far larger clone and is likely a read error. J is TRBJ1-1 and V is TRBV7-9; 8 nucleotides agree with TRBD1. CDR1 is SEHNR, CDR2 FQNEAQ, per germline (reference sequence). The CDR3 covers 16 residues. Losses at the gene ends were 5 bases for V and 6 bases for J; bases not matched to a gene: 14. The chain's CDR3 is CASSSSDRAVYPEAFF. The DNA of the CDR3 is TGTGCCAGCAGCAGCTCGGACAGGGCGGTGTACCCTGAAGCTTTCTTT. Filled out from reference TRBV7-9 and TRBJ1-1, the complete variable domain reads DTGVSQNPRHKITKRGQNVTFRCDPISEHNRLYWYRQTLGQGPEFLTYFQNEAQLEKSRLLSDRFSAERPKGSFSTLEIQRTEQGDSAMYLCASSSSDRAVYPEAFFGQGTRLTVV.

A few counts support this clone. This chain connects TRBV7-2 to TRBJ2-3, with 7 nucleotides matching TRBD2. CDR1 SGHTA and CDR2 FQGNSA come from the germline V gene. Unmatched junction bases numbered 6, after V lost 5 bases and J lost 4 bases. This CDR3 has 14 residues. Here the CDR3 DNA reads TGTGCCAGCAGCCCTCAGCGGGGCGCAGATACGCAGTATTTT. Amino acid sequence: CASSPQRGADTQYF.

This clone was counted between two and nine times. J is TRBJ1-6 and V is TRBV11-3, with 7 bases matching TRBD1. The germline V gene has CDR1 SGHNT and CDR2 YENEEA. J lost 0 bases, V lost 8 bases, and 13 bases had no gene match. The CDR3 has 18 residues. The CDR3 bases are TGTGCCAGCCCGTTCGGGACAGTCTCTAGCTCCTATAATTCACCCCTCCACTTT. Protein sequence: CASPFGTVSSSYNSPLHF.

J is TRBJ2-5 and V is TRBV9; 9 nucleotides align to TRBD1. The V segment lost 6 bases and the J segment 5 bases; nucleotides outside the gene matches: 17. The CDR3 is 17 residues long. Germline assignment: CDR1 SGDLS and CDR2 YYNGEE. The CDR3 sequence is CASTSSDNRGRAETQYF. The CDR3, as DNA: TGTGCCAGCACCTCCTCTGACAACAGGGGGCGCGCGGAGACCCAGTACTTC.

Only a few counts were recorded for this clone. J is TRBJ1-1 and V is TRBV11-2; 8 bases fit TRBD1. This CDR3 region has 13 residues. V lost 2 bases and J lost 6; bases outside the gene matches: 2. CDR1 SGHAT and CDR2 FQNNGV come from the germline V gene. The CDR3 bases are TGTGCCAGCAGCTTACAGGGGGCCGCTGAAGCTTTCTTT. Its translation is CASSLQGAAEAFF.

The sample holds a few counts of this clone. Other nucleotide sequences from this sample produce the same CDR3. V gene TRBV6-1 combines with J gene TRBJ2-7, with 8 bases aligning to TRBD1. The CDR3 length is 15 residues. Looked up from germline, CDR1 is MNHNS and CDR2 is SASEGT. The trim removed 3 bases at V and 1 base at J, leaving 5 bases unmatched. CDR3 protein: CASSDSGTGSYEQYF. DNA of the CDR3: TGTGCCAGCAGTGACTCCGGGACAGGTTCCTACGAGCAGTACTTC.